This TCR beta chain was sequenced for a study of control samples from healthy donors and cancer patients. Clones were sequenced by immunoSEQ multiplex PCR, and TCRdb holds only the in-frame ones, with some missing. Of fewer than 200,000 clones detected, around 90% appear once; the ten largest clones hold over 1.1%. The CDR3 runs 13 residues. Germline V gives CDR1 SGDLS, CDR2 YYNGEE. V was trimmed by 4 bases and J by 0 bases, leaving 7 bases between them. The sequenced material came from blood. The chain joins TRBV9 to TRBJ1-1; D not certain. The source is a woman between 45 and 65 years old in good health. CDR3 amino acids: CASSIDMNTEAFF. The CDR3 DNA follows: TGTGCCAGCAGCATCGATATGAACACTGAAGCTTTCTTT.